The T cell receptor (beta chain) under discussion was sequenced for a study of T cells expressing NK-cell markers. Overall study: Underlying the TCR beta repertoires were sorted CD3+CD56+NKG2C+, CD3+CD56+NKG2C- and CD3+CD56-NKG2C+ T cells. Regarding the study as a whole: About six donors carried dominant NKG2C+ clonotypes that made up roughly 1.0-7.5% of their CD8+ T cells. Among a handful of donors, these clonotypes also ranked first in the CD3+CD56-NKG2C+ fraction.

As regards this clonotype: No antigen is known for it.

5'RACE template switching built TCR beta cDNA with unique molecular identifiers. One entry per CDR3 protein, without DNA, is what TCRdb gives after re-calling the 5' RACE reads. The table lists about 430,000 distinct CDR3 sequences. The V gene's germline CDR1 is MNHNY and CDR2 SVGAGI (reference sequence). The CDR3 runs 17 residues. The chain joins TRBV6-6 to TRBJ1-5; TCRdb's D gene call, TRBD1, goes unchecked for lack of DNA. Sequencing used blood T cells: a sorted CD56 or NKG2C T cell subset, CD4+ or CD8+ T cells, or bulk PBMC T cells (not recorded which). The sequence was collected from a woman aged 45 to 65 in good health. The CDR3 protein is CASSYIPRGQIDQPQHF.